This T cell receptor (beta chain) was sequenced during a study of blood T cell repertoires in COVID-19. Looking at the study overall: Researchers got acute and convalescent COVID-19 samples from the United States, Italy and Spain. The cDNA or gDNA used as material had been derived from T cells, B-cell-depleted T cells, or PBMCs.

Germline V lookup: CDR1 LGHNA, CDR2 YNFKEQ. Trimming pared 3 bases from V and 3 bases from J, leaving 18 bases between. The CDR3 spans 17 residues. Source study methods: Reference gene primers were amplified, and this amplification served to estimate nucleated cell counts. TCRdb's copy holds only in-frame clones and misses some; the assay was immunoSEQ multiplex PCR. The V and J calls and the clone size are those of that table, but D and trimming were determined from the DNA. The sample has 250,000 to 300,000 clones; roughly 87% are singletons. The receptor was isolated from a woman aged 45-60 years who had recovered from COVID-19. The specimen sequenced was peripheral blood. The chain uses TRBV4-2 and TRBJ1-3; tentative D call: TRBD1 (6 bases). The CDR3 loop is CASSHAAAGADGNTIYF. The CDR3 bases are TGTGCCAGCAGCCATGCCGCTGCGGGGGCAGATGGAAACACCATATATTTT.